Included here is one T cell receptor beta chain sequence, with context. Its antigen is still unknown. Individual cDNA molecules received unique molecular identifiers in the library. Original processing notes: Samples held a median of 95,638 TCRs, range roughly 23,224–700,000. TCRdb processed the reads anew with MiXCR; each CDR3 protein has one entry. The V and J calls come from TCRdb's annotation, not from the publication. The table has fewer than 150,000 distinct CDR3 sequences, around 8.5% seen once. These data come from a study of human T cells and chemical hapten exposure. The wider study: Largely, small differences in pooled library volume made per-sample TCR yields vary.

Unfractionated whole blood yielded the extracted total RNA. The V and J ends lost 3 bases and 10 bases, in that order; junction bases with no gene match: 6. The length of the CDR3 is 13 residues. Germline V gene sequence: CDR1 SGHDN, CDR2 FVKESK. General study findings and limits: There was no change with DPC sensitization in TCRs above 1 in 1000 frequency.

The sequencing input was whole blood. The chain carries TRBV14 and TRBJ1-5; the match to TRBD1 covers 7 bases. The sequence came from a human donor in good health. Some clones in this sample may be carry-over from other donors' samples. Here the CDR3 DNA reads TGTGCCAGCAGCCAGAACAGGGGTGATCCCCAGCATTTT. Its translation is CASSQNRGDPQHF.